This paragraph covers one T cell receptor (beta chain) sequence. From genomic DNA, two-round multiplex PCR was used to amplify TCR beta CDR3. During first-round PCR, primers specific to each TRBV and TRBJ gene were used. Universal primers featured in the second PCR round. A single record per CDR3 protein comes from TCRdb applying MiXCR to the multiplex PCR reads. In the table there are roughly 13,000 distinct CDR3 sequences, approximately 30% of which are singletons. This entry comes from a study of prognosis after radiotherapy for stage I lung cancer. Trimming shortened V by 4 bases and J by 3 bases, and 29 bases separated the two germline ends. The germline V gene has CDR1 SGHRS and CDR2 YFSETQ. The CDR3 is 20 amino acids.

The chain links TRBV5-1 to TRBJ2-1, with D maybe TRBD1 (5 bases). Source: PBMCs, taken before or after stereotactic body radiation therapy (not recorded which). The receptor's source is a donor at least 50 years old with non-small cell lung cancer. The CDR3 region is CASSQSSLWAGPTIYNEQFF. The CDR3 region has the DNA TGCGCCAGCAGCCAAAGTTCATTGTGGGCAGGGCCCACTATCTACAATGAGCAGTTCTTC.